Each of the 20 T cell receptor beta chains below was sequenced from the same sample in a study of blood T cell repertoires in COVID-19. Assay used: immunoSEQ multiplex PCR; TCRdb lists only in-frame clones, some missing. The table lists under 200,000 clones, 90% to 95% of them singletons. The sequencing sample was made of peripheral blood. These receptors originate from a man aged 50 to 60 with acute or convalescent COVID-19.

The CDR3, as DNA: TGTGCCAGCTCTCAATACAGAGACAATCAGCCCCAGCATTTT. Amino acids: CASSQYRDNQPQHF. J is TRBJ1-5 and V is TRBV18; D uncertain. Germline-derived CDR1 and CDR2 are KGHSH and LQKENI. V lost 6 bases to trimming and J lost 3 bases, with 12 bases between them. The length of the CDR3 is 14 residues. Complete variable domain (other parts from reference TRBV18 and TRBJ1-5): NAGVMQNPRHLVRRRGQEARLRCSPMKGHSHVYWYRQLPEEGLKFMVYLQKENIIDESGMPKERFSAEFPKEGPSILRIQQVVRGDSAAYFCASSQYRDNQPQHFGDGTRLSIL.

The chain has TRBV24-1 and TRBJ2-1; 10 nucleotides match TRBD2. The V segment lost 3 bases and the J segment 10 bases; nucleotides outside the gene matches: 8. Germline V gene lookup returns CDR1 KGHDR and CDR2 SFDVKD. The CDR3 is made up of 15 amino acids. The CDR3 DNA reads TGTGCCACCAGTGATCCCGGGACTAGCGCTTTAGAGCAGTTCTTC. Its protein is CATSDPGTSALEQFF.

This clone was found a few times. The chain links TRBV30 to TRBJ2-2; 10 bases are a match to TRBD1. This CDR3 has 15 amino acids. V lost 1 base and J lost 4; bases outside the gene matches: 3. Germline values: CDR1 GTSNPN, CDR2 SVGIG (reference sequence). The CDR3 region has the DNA TGTGCCTGGAGTGAGACAGGGGGCCGCACCGGGGAGCTGTTTTTT. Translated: CAWSETGGRTGELFF.

CDR3 amino acids: CASTTGGSSPLHF. The CDR3 DNA follows: TGTGCCAGCACCACGGGAGGCTCTTCACCCCTCCACTTT. The chain links TRBV7-2 to TRBJ1-6; D is ambiguous. Germline CDR1 reads SGHTA; CDR2 reads FQGNSA. V was trimmed by 7 bases and J by 9 bases, leaving 13 bases between them. This CDR3 has 13 amino acids.

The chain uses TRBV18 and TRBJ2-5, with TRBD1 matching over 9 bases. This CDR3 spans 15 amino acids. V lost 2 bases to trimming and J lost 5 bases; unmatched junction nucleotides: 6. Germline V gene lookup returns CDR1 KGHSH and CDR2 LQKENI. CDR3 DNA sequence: TGTGCCAGCTCACCATATCGGGACAGGGAGGAGACCCAGTACTTC. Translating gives CASSPYRDREETQYF.

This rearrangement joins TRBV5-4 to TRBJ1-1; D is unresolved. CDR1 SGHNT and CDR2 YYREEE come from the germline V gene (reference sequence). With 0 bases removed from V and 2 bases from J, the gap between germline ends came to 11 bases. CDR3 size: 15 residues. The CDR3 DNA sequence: TGTGCCAGCAGCTTGGTTCACAACCGCAACACTGAAGCTTTCTTT. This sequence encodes CASSLVHNRNTEAFF. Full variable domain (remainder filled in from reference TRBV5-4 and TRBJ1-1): ETGVTQSPTHLIKTRGQQVTLRCSSQSGHNTVSWYQQALGQGPQFIFQYYREEENGRGNFPPRFSGLQFPNYSSELNVNALELDDSALYLCASSLVHNRNTEAFFGQGTRLTVV.

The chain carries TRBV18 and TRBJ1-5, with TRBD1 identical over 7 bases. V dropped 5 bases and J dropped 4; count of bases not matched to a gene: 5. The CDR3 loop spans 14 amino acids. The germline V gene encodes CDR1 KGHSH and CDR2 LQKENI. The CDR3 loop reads CASSTGQPNQPQHF. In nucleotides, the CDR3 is TGTGCCAGCTCAACGGGACAGCCAAATCAGCCCCAGCATTTT.

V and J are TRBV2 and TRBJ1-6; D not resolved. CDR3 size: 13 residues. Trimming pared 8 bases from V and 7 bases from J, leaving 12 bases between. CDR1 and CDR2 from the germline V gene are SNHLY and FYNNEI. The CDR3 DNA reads TGTGCCAGCTCCCCAAGAGGGAATTCACCCCTCCACTTT. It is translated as CASSPRGNSPLHF.

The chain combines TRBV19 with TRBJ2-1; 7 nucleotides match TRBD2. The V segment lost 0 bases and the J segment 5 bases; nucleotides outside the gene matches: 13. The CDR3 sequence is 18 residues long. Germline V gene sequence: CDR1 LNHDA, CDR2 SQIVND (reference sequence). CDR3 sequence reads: CASSIDPPKRGGDNEQFF. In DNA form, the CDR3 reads TGTGCCAGTAGTATAGATCCCCCCAAGCGGGGAGGGGACAATGAGCAGTTCTTC.

The CDR3 sequence: CASRSGQQLNQPQHF. Here the CDR3 DNA reads TGTGCCAGCAGATCCGGACAGCAACTCAATCAGCCCCAGCATTTT. The gene calls are TRBV2 and TRBJ1-5, with D tentatively TRBD1 (6 bases). V lost 6 bases, J lost 3 bases, and 15 bases lay in between. The CDR3 spans 15 residues. From germline, CDR1 is SNHLY and CDR2 FYNNEI.

CDR3 nucleotides: TGTGCCAGCAAAAGGGGCCCTCCAAATTCACCCCTCCACTTT. Its protein is CASKRGPPNSPLHF. The chain joins TRBV27 to TRBJ1-6; a possible D gene is TRBD1 (5 bases). Per germline, CDR1 MNHEY and CDR2 SMNVEV (reference sequence). Trimming left V 7 bases short and J 7 bases short, with 14 bases between. The CDR3 runs to 14 residues.

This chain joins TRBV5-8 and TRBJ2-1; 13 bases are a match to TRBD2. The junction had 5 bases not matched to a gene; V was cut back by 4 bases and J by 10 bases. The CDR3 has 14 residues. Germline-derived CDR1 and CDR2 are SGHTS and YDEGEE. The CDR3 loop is CASSRTSGSGEQFF. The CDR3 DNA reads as TGTGCCAGCAGCCGGACTAGCGGGAGCGGCGAGCAGTTCTTC.

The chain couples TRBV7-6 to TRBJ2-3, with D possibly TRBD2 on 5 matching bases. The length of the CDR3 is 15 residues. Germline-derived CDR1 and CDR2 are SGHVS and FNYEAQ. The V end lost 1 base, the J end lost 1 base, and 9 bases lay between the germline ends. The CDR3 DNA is TGTGCCAGCAGCTTAGTTCGGGGAGGCACAGATACGCAGTATTTT. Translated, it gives CASSLVRGGTDTQYF.

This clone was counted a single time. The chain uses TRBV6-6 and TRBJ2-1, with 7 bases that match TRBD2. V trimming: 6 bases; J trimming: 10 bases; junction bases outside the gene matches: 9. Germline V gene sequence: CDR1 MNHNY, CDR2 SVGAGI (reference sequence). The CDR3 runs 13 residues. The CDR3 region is CASSVREREEQFF. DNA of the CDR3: TGTGCCAGCAGCGTGCGGGAGCGGGAAGAGCAGTTCTTC.

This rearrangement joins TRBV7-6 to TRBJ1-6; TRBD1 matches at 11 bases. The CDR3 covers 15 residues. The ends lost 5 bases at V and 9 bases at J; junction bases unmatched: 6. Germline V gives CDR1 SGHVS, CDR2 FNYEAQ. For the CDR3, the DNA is TGTGCCAGCAGCCCAGGACAGGGGGCAGGTTCACCCCTCCACTTT. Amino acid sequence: CASSPGQGAGSPLHF.

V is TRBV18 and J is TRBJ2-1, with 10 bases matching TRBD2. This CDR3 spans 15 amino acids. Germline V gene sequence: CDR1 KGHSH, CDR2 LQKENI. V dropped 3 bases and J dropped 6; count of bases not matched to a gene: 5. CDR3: CASSPGTSAVNEQFF. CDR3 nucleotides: TGTGCCAGCTCACCTGGGACTAGCGCGGTCAATGAGCAGTTCTTC.

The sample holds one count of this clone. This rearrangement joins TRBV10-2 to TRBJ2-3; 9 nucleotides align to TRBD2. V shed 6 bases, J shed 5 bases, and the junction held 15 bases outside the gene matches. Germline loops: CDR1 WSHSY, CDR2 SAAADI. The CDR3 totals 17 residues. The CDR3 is CASRGHWAGGPKDTQYF. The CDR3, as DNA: TGCGCCAGCAGGGGGCATTGGGCGGGAGGGCCTAAAGATACGCAGTATTTT.

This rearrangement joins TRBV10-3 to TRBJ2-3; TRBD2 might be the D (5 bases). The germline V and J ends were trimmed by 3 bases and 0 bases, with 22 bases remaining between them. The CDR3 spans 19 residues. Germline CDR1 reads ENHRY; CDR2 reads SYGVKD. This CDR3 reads CAISDSVSETTSSTDTQYF. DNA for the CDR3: TGTGCCATCAGTGATAGTGTCAGTGAGACTACCTCTAGCACAGATACGCAGTATTTT.

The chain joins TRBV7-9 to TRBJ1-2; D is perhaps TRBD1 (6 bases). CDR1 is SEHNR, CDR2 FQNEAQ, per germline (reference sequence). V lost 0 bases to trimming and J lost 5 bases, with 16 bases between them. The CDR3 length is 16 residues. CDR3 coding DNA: TGTGCCAGCAGCTTAGCCGGGACACCCGTCGGGTATGGCTACACCTTC. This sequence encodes CASSLAGTPVGYGYTF.

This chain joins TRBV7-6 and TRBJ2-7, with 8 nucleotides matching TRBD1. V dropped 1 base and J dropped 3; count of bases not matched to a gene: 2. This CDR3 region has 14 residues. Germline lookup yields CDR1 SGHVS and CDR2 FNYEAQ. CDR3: CASSLGDRGYEQYV. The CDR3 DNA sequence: TGTGCCAGCAGCTTAGGTGACAGGGGCTACGAGCAGTACGTC.